A selection of T cell receptor beta chains follows, all from one sample in a study of CD8+CD57+ T cells in acquired aplastic anemia. From the reads, TCRdb called clonotypes with MiXCR, one entry per CDR3 protein. The data contain 55,000 to 80,000 distinct CDR3 sequences, approximately 51% of them singletons. Sequencing input: sorted CD4+, CD8+, or CD8+CD57+ T cells (not recorded which) from PBMCs. These TCRs come from a human donor in good health, serving as a control. Both conserved end residues are part of each CDR3. The D gene is left open where the match is weak. Expanded clones get a size class; other rows say once, few or many, or leave the size out.

j_gene | v_gene | len | d_gene | abundance | CDR3aa
TRBJ2-2 | TRBV9 | 14 | - | - | CASSDLGNTGELFF
TRBJ2-1 | TRBV4-1 | 17 | TRBD1 | many | CASSQATAGGLYNEQFF
TRBJ2-3 | TRBV10-3 | 15 | - | - | CAINTGLHSTDTQYF
TRBJ2-2 | TRBV2 | 11 | - | - | CASKYTGELFF
TRBJ2-5 | TRBV15 | 15 | TRBD2 | - | CATSKGTSGAETQYF
TRBJ1-2 | TRBV15 | 13 | TRBD1 | - | CATSRGTGDGYTF
TRBJ1-1 | TRBV20-1 | 11 | - | - | CSARSGTEAFF
TRBJ2-1 | TRBV28 | 17 | - | few | CASSLTSWGGANNEQFF
TRBJ2-1 | TRBV7-9 | 14 | - | many | CASSLKTENNEQFF
TRBJ2-7 | TRBV10-2 | 13 | - | - | CASSRRNSYEQYF
TRBJ1-1 | TRBV25-1 | 13 | TRBD1 | once | CACSPTGGMRSFF
TRBJ2-3 | TRBV2 | 15 | TRBD1 | - | CASSIMRGLRNTQYF
TRBJ1-6 | TRBV4-1 | 15 | TRBD1 | - | CASSQVGTGGSPLHF
TRBJ1-1 | TRBV9 | 15 | - | - | CASSAEANPSGRAFF
TRBJ2-7 | TRBV7-2 | 13 | - | - | CASSFGANYEQYF
TRBJ2-7 | TRBV20-1 | 13 | TRBD1 | once | CSAPGTGNYEQYF
TRBJ2-1 | TRBV24-1 | 16 | TRBD1 | - | CATSDSTGAPYNEQFF
TRBJ1-1 | TRBV10-2 | 13 | - | - | CASSDPGRTEAFF
TRBJ1-1 | TRBV3-1 | 11 | - | many | CASSLGGRAFF
TRBJ2-5 | TRBV10-3 | 15 | TRBD1 | - | CAISESGQTQETQYF
TRBJ1-2 | TRBV7-8 | 14 | - | once | CASSLDRGNYGYTF
TRBJ2-7 | TRBV6-1 | 15 | - | many | CASSEEGADSHEQYF
TRBJ1-2 | TRBV7-3 | 14 | TRBD1 | - | CASSLPDRGHGYTF
TRBJ1-2 | TRBV4-1 | 14 | - | many | CASSQDRGAYGYTF
TRBJ2-3 | TRBV20-1 | 14 | TRBD2 | - | CSALRPSGTDTQYF
TRBJ1-4 | TRBV2 | 12 | - | few | CASTGDDEKLFF
TRBJ2-7 | TRBV4-1 | 18 | TRBD2 | many | CASSLSHTGTRISYEQYF